The 4 T cell receptor beta chains presented below share a single source sample, sequenced in a study of shared clonotypes between healthy human individuals (dated by TCRdb to about 2020). Libraries were made using the immunoSEQ multiplex PCR assay. Drawn from immuneACCESS, this table holds only the in-frame rearrangements with V and J called that TCRdb kept. Clones are partly lost; checked studies trace under half to an unresolved V gene and leave the rest unexplained. The sample table records 800,000 to 1,200,000 clones; about 84% of these occur just once. The top ten hold 0.5% to 0.6% of the sample. Sequenced input: memory CD4+ T cells from PBMCs. Reading the label with the study, this specimen's cell subset or site is: CD45RA-negative fraction. These receptors originate from a man between 18 and 35 years old in good health. Some clones in this sample may be carry-over from other donors' samples.

The gene calls are TRBV6-6 and TRBJ2-7; D is unclear. This CDR3 has 12 residues. V was clipped by 1 base and J by 7 bases, with 8 bases between them. Germline lookup yields CDR1 MNHNY and CDR2 SVGAGI (reference sequence). CDR3 nucleotides: TGTGCCAGCAGTTACTTTCGTGGGGAGCAGTACTTC. Translated: CASSYFRGEQYF.

The V and J genes are TRBV19 and TRBJ2-4; tentatively, D is TRBD2 (6 bases). CDR1 is LNHDA and CDR2 is SQIVND in the germline V gene (reference sequence). The V end lost 6 bases, the J end lost 0 bases, and 6 bases lay between the germline ends. The CDR3 runs to 13 residues. CDR3 sequence (DNA): TGTGCCAGTAGGGGACTAGCCAAAAACATTCAGTACTTC. This sequence encodes CASRGLAKNIQYF.

The chain employs TRBV11-2 and TRBJ2-4, with 7 bases aligning to TRBD2. This CDR3 comprises 17 residues. J lost 6 bases, V lost 5 bases, and 16 bases had no gene match. CDR1 is SGHAT, CDR2 FQNNGV, per germline. Here the CDR3 DNA reads TGTGCCAGCAGCCGTGAAGGTAGGAGCGGGAATAGAAACATTCAGTACTTC. Protein product: CASSREGRSGNRNIQYF.

This clone was found a few times. The V and J genes are TRBV6-4 and TRBJ2-1; D call uncertain. The V gene lost 3 bases and the J gene lost 9 bases, with 12 bases spanning the gap. The CDR3 contains 13 residues. Germline V gives CDR1 MRHNA, CDR2 SNTAGT. The CDR3 loop is CASSETRTSEQFF. The CDR3 DNA reads as TGTGCCAGCAGTGAAACGCGTACAAGTGAGCAGTTCTTC.